This is a list of T cell receptor beta chains from one sample in a study of T cells after yellow fever vaccination. TCRdb reanalysed the 5' RACE reads using MiXCR and keeps one entry per CDR3 protein. The repertoire holds a few hundred thousand distinct CDR3 sequences, with around 3.9% as singletons. Sequences were derived from PBMCs, sampled 5 days after the yellow fever booster vaccination. Receptors originate from a man in his late teens or twenties who received the YFV17D yellow fever vaccine. Both conserved end residues are trimmed from each CDR3.

11 | TRBJ2-5 | TRBV18 | ASSSRGEETQY
11 | TRBJ1-1 | TRBV11-3 | ASSPNRATEAF
14 | TRBJ1-6 | TRBV5-1 | ASSFGTGGYNSPLH
13 | TRBJ1-4 | TRBV7-9 | ASSRTGAVYEKLF
14 | TRBJ2-1 | TRBV20-1 | SARAGTPSSYNEQF
13 | TRBJ1-1 | TRBV13 | ASSLGGPENTEAF
12 | TRBJ2-5 | TRBV2 | ASSRRLPQETQY
12 | TRBJ2-2 | TRBV5-1 | ASSLAAGTGELF
10 | TRBJ1-2 | TRBV29-1 | SVDGRGYGYT
13 | TRBJ2-7 | TRBV20-1 | SAPGRQGTSYEQY
14 | TRBJ2-3 | TRBV5-1 | ASSSPPSGYTDTQY
11 | TRBJ1-3 | TRBV7-9 | ASSKGAGNTIY